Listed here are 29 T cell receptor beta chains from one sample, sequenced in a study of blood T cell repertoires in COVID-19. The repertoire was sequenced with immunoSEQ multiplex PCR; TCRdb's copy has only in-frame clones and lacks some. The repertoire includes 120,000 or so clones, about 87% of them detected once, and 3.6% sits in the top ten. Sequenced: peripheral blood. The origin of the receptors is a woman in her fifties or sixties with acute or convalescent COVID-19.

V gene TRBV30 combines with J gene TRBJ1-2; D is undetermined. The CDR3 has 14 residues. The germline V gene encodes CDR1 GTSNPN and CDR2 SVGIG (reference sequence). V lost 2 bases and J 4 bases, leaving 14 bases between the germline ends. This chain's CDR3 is CAWSPAGSPYGYTF. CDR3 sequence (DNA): TGTGCCTGGAGTCCAGCAGGCAGCCCCTATGGCTACACCTTC.

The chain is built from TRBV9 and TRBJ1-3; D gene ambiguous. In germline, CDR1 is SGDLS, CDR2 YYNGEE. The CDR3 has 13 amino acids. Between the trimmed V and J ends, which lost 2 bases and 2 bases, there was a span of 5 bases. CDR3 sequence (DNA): TGTGCCAGCAGCGTTTCTCCTGGAAACACCATATATTTT. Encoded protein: CASSVSPGNTIYF.

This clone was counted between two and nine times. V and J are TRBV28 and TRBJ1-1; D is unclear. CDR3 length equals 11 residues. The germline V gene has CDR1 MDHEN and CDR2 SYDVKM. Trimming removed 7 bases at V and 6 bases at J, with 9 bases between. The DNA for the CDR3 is TGTGCCAGCACCCTCTGGCCTGAAGCTTTCTTT. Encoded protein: CASTLWPEAFF.

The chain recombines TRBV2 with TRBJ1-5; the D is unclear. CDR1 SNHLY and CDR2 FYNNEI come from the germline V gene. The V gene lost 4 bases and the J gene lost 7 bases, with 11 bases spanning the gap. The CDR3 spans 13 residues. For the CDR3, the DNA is TGTGCCAGCAGTGGCGGAAACGACCAGCCCCAGCATTTT. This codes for CASSGGNDQPQHF.

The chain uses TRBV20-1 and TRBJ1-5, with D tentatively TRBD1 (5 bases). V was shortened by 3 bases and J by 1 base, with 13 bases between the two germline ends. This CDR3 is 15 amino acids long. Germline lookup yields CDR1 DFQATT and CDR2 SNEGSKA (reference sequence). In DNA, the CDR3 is TGCAGTGCTAGTCACGGGTCAGGGAGCAATCAGCCCCAGCATTTT. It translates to CSASHGSGSNQPQHF.

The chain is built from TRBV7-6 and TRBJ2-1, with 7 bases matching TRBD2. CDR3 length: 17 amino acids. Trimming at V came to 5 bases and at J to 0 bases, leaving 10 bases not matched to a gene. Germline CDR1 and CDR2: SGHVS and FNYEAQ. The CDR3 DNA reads TGTGCCAGCAGCCCAGGACTAGGCTCGCGCTCCTACAATGAGCAGTTCTTC. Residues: CASSPGLGSRSYNEQFF.

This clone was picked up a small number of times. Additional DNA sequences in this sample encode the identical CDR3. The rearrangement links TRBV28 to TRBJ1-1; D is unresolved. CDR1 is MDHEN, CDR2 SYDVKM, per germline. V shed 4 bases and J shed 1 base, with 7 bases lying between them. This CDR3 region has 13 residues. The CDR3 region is CASSYPGNTEAFF. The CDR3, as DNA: TGTGCCAGCAGTTATCCGGGGAACACTGAAGCTTTCTTT.

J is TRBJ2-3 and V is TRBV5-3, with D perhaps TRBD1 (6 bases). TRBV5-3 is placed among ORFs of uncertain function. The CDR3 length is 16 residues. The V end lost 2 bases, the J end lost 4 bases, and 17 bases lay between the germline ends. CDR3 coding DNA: TGTGCCAGAAGCTTACCGACAGGCGAGGAATCAGATACGCAGTATTTT. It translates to CARSLPTGEESDTQYF.

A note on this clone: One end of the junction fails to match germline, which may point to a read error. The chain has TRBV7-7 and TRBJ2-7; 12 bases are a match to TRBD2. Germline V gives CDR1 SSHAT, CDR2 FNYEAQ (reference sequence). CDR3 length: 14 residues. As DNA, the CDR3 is TGTGCTAGCAGTCCCGGGACTAGCGGGTACGAGCAGTACTTC. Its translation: CASSPGTSGYEQYF.

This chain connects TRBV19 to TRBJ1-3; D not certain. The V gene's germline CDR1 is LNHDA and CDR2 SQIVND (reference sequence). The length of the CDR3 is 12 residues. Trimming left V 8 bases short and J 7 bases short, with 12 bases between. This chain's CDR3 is CASVYSWNTIYF. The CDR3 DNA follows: TGTGCCAGTGTGTACAGCTGGAACACCATATATTTT.

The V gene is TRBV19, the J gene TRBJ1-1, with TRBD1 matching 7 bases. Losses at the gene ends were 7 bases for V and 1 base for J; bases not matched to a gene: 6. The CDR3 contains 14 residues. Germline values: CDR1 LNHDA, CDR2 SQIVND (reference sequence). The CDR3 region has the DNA TGTGCCAGTACCCACAGGGGACCGAACACTGAAGCTTTCTTT. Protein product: CASTHRGPNTEAFF.

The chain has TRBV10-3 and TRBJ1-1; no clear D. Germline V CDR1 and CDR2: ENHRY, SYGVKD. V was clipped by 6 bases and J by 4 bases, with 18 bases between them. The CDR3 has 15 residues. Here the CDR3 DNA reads TGTGCCATCAGCCCGAATGCGGTTCTCGGCACTGAAGCTTTCTTT. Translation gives CAISPNAVLGTEAFF.

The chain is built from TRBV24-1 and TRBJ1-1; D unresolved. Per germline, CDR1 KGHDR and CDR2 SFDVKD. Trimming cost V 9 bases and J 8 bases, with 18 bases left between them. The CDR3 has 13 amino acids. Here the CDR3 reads CATSSGRVDEAFF. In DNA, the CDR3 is TGTGCCACCTCTAGCGGGAGGGTCGACGAAGCTTTCTTT.

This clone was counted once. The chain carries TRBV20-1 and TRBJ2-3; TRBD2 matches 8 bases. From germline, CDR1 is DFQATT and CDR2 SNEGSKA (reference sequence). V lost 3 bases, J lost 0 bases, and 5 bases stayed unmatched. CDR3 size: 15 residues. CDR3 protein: CSASAASGSTDTQYF. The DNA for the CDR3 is TGCAGTGCTAGTGCAGCTAGCGGGAGCACAGATACGCAGTATTTT.

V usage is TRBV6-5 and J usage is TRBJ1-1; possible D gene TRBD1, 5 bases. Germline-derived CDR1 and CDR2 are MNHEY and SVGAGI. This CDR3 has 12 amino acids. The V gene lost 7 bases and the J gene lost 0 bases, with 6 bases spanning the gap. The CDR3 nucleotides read TGTGCCAGCATCAGGGTGAACACTGAAGCTTTCTTT. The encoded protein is CASIRVNTEAFF.

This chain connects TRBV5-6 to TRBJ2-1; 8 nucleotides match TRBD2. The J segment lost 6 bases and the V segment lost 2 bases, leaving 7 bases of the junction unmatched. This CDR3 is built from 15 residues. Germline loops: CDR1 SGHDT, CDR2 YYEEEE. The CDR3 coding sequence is TGTGCCAGCAGCTTATACGGGAGGGAAGGCAATGAGCAGTTCTTC. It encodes CASSLYGREGNEQFF.

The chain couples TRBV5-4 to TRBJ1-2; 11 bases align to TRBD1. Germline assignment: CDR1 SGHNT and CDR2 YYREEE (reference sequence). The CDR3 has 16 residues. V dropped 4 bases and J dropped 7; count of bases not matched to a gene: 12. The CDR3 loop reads CASSDRTGGGSRGYTF. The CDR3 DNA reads TGTGCCAGCAGCGATCGGACAGGGGGCGGTTCACGTGGCTACACCTTC. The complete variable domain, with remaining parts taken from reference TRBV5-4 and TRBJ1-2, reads ETGVTQSPTHLIKTRGQQVTLRCSSQSGHNTVSWYQQALGQGPQFIFQYYREEENGRGNFPPRFSGLQFPNYSSELNVNALELDDSALYLCASSDRTGGGSRGYTFGSGTRLTVV.

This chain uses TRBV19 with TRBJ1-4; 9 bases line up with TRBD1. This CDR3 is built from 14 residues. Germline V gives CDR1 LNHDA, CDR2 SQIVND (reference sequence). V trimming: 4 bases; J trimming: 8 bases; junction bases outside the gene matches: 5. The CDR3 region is CASSTGQGLEKLFF. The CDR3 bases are TGTGCCAGTAGTACGGGACAGGGTTTGGAAAAACTGTTTTTT.

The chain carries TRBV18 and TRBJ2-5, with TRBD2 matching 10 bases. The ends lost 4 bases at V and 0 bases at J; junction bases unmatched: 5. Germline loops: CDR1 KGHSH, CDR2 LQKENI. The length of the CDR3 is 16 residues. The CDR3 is CASSQNGLADQETQYF. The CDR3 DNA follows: TGTGCCAGCTCACAAAACGGACTAGCGGACCAAGAGACCCAGTACTTC.

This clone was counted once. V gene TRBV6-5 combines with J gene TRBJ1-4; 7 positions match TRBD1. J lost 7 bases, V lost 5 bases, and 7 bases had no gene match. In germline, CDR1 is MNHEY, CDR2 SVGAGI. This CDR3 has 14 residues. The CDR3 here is CASSKQGNGEKLFF. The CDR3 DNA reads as TGTGCCAGCAGTAAACAGGGGAATGGTGAAAAACTGTTTTTT.

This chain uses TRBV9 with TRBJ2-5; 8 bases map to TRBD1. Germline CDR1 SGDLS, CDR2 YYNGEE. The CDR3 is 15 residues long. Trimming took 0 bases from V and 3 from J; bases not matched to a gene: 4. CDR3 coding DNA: TGTGCCAGCAGCGTAGGACAGGGGACAGAAGAGACCCAGTACTTC. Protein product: CASSVGQGTEETQYF.

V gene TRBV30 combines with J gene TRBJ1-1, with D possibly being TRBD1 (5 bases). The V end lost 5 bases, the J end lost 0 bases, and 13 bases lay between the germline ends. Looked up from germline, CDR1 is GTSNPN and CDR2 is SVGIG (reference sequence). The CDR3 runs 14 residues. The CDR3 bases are TGTGCCTGGTGCTGGGGGGGTATGAACACTGAAGCTTTCTTT. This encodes CAWCWGGMNTEAFF.

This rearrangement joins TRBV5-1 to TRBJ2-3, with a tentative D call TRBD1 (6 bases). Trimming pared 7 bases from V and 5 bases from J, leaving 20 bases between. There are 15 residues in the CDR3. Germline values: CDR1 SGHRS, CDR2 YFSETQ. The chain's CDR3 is CASGETGSRQDTQYF. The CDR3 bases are TGCGCCAGCGGAGAAACAGGGAGCCGGCAAGATACGCAGTATTTT.

CDR3 sequence (DNA): TGTGCCAGCAGCTCAGGACAGGGGAACGAAAAACTGTTTTTT. This sequence encodes CASSSGQGNEKLFF. V and J are TRBV5-4 and TRBJ1-4, with 9 bases fitting TRBD1. Germline V gene lookup returns CDR1 SGHNT and CDR2 YYREEE (reference sequence). The CDR3 sequence is 14 residues long. The junction had 5 bases not matched to a gene; V was cut back by 3 bases and J by 8 bases.

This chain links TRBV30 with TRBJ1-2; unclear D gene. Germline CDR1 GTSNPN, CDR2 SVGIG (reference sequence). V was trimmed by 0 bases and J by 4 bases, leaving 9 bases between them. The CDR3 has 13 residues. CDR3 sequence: CAWSVMEGYGYTF. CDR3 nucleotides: TGTGCCTGGAGTGTAATGGAGGGCTATGGCTACACCTTC.

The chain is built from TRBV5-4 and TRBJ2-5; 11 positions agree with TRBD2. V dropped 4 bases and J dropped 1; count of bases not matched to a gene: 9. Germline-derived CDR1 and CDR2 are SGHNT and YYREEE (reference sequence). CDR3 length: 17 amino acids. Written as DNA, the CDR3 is TGTGCCAGCAGCCTCGGGACTAGCGGATCTTTCCAAGAGACCCAGTACTTC. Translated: CASSLGTSGSFQETQYF.

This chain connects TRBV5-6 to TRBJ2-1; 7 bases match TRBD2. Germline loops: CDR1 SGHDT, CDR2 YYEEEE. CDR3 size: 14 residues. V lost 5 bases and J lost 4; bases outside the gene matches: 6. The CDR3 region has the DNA TGTGCCAGCAGATCGGGGGGAGGTTACAATGAGCAGTTCTTC. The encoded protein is CASRSGGGYNEQFF.

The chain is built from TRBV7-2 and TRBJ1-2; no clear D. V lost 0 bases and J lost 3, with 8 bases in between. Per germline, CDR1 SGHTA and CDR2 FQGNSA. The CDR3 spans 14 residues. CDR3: CASSLATGDYGYTF. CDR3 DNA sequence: TGTGCCAGCAGCTTAGCGACGGGAGACTATGGCTACACCTTC.

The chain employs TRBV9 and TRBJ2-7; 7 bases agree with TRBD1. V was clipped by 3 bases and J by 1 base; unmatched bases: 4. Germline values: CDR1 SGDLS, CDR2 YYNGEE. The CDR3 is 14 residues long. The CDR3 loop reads CASSAHRGSYEQYV. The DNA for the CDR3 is TGTGCCAGCAGCGCCCACAGGGGATCCTACGAGCAGTACGTC.